These 32 T cell receptor beta chains were sequenced from one sample in a study of blood T cell repertoires in COVID-19. Method: immunoSEQ multiplex PCR; TCRdb's copy keeps in-frame clones and lacks some. This sample carries around 150,000 clones, about 80% of them seen once, and the ten largest clones take approximately 18%. Sequenced: peripheral blood. These receptor sequences come from a woman older than 75 with acute or convalescent COVID-19.

This clone was observed a handful of times. This chain joins TRBV5-1 and TRBJ1-3; D call uncertain. Germline lookup yields CDR1 SGHRS and CDR2 YFSETQ. This CDR3 region has 14 residues. With 5 bases removed from V and 0 bases from J, the gap between germline ends came to 9 bases. The CDR3 DNA reads as TGCGCCAGCAGTTCGACTCTCTCTGGAAACACCATATATTTT. Its translation is CASSSTLSGNTIYF.

The chain carries TRBV6-6 and TRBJ2-1, with D possibly TRBD2 on 6 matching bases. Germline CDR1 reads MNHNY; CDR2 reads SVGAGI (reference sequence). The CDR3 is 14 residues long. Trimming shortened V by 8 bases and J by 8 bases, and 19 bases separated the two germline ends. As DNA, the CDR3 is TGTGCCAGCGTCCCCCGTCGGGGGAAGCATGAGCAGTTCTTC. This gives the protein CASVPRRGKHEQFF.

The chain has TRBV19 and TRBJ1-6; 8 bases map to TRBD1. The CDR3 is 14 residues long. CDR1 and CDR2 (germline): LNHDA, SQIVND (reference sequence). The J segment lost 2 bases and the V segment lost 8 bases, leaving 2 bases of the junction unmatched. The CDR3 protein is CASGQGPYNSPLHF. Here the CDR3 DNA reads TGTGCCAGTGGACAGGGTCCCTATAATTCACCCCTCCACTTT.

This sequence joins TRBV19 and TRBJ2-1, with TRBD1 matching over 7 bases. V lost 7 bases and J lost 5; bases outside the gene matches: 11. Germline loops: CDR1 LNHDA, CDR2 SQIVND (reference sequence). The CDR3 spans 15 residues. CDR3 DNA: TGTGCCAGTATTCGAAGACAGGGAATCGACAATGAGCAGTTCTTC. Amino acid sequence: CASIRRQGIDNEQFF.

The gene calls are TRBV9 and TRBJ2-2, with D uncertain. The germline V gene encodes CDR1 SGDLS and CDR2 YYNGEE. Deletions cut 4 bases from V and 1 base from J, with 11 bases between. This CDR3 spans 15 amino acids. As DNA, the CDR3 is TGTGCCAGCAGCCCTCCACTCCAGAACACCGGGGAGCTGTTTTTT. Its protein is CASSPPLQNTGELFF.

The gene calls are TRBV4-1 and TRBJ1-1; a weak D match, TRBD1 (5 bases). Trimming left V 5 bases short and J 0 bases short, with 13 bases between. The CDR3 spans 15 residues. Germline V gene sequence: CDR1 MGHRA, CDR2 YSYEKL. The CDR3 protein is CASSWGRSMNTEAFF. The CDR3 nucleotides are TGCGCCAGCAGCTGGGGCAGGAGCATGAACACTGAAGCTTTCTTT.

In DNA, the CDR3 is TGTGCCAGCAGTTACTCGACAGGGGCCCCGAACACTGAAGCTTTCTTT. Amino acid sequence: CASSYSTGAPNTEAFF. The chain joins TRBV6-5 to TRBJ1-1; 8 bases map to TRBD1. There are 16 residues in the CDR3. Germline V gene sequence: CDR1 MNHEY, CDR2 SVGAGI. J lost 1 base, V lost 0 bases, and 4 bases had no gene match.

J is TRBJ1-2 and V is TRBV12-3 or TRBV12-4; tentative D call: TRBD1 (6 bases). Trimming removed 4 bases at V and 8 bases at J, with 11 bases between. This CDR3 region has 12 residues. The CDR3 region is CASSSQGYGYTF. CDR3 bases: TGTGCCAGCAGTTCACAGGGTTACGGCTACACCTTC.

The CDR3 region has the DNA TGTGCCAGCAGTACACTAGGGACAGGGACTGGGGCCAACGTCCTGACTTTC. Translation gives CASSTLGTGTGANVLTF. V is TRBV28 and J is TRBJ2-6; 9 positions match TRBD1. CDR1 and CDR2 from the germline V gene are MDHEN and SYDVKM. Trimming at V came to 5 bases and at J to 2 bases, leaving 7 bases not matched to a gene. This CDR3 contains 17 residues.

The rearrangement links TRBV19 to TRBJ2-5; 7 bases map to TRBD2. The CDR3 has 15 residues. V was pared by 0 bases and J by 5 bases, with 6 bases of the junction left unmatched. CDR1 LNHDA and CDR2 SQIVND come from the germline V gene (reference sequence). Written as DNA, the CDR3 is TGTGCCAGTAGTATAGAGGCTAGCGGCGCGGAGACCCAGTACTTC. Its protein is CASSIEASGAETQYF.

The V call is TRBV7-3, the J call TRBJ1-2; D gene unclear. Between the trimmed V and J ends, which lost 5 bases and 8 bases, there was a span of 27 bases. Germline V gene lookup returns CDR1 SGHTA and CDR2 FQGTGA. This CDR3 has 17 amino acids. CDR3 protein: CASSHPPVQRINSGYTF. In nucleotides, the CDR3 is TGTGCCAGCAGCCACCCCCCGGTACAGCGGATTAATAGCGGCTACACCTTC. Full variable domain (missing parts from reference TRBV7-3 and TRBJ1-2): GAGVSQTPSNKVTEKGKYVELRCDPISGHTALYWYRQSLGQGPEFLIYFQGTGAADDSGLPNDRFFAVRPEGSVSTLKIQRTERGDSAVYLCASSHPPVQRINSGYTFGSGTRLTVV.

The chain recombines TRBV6-6 with TRBJ2-7; 10 bases agree with TRBD2. The CDR3 runs to 15 residues. Per the germline V gene, CDR1 is MNHNY and CDR2 is SVGAGI (reference sequence). V lost 6 bases and J lost 1; bases outside the gene matches: 6. The CDR3: CASSPLAGASYEQYF. The DNA for the CDR3 is TGTGCCAGCAGCCCCCTAGCGGGGGCTTCCTACGAGCAGTACTTC.

As for this clone: Compared with germline, one end of the junction differs, possibly owing to a read error. This sequence joins TRBV7-6 and TRBJ1-5, with a tentative D call TRBD1 (6 bases). The CDR3 runs 15 residues. The germline V gene encodes CDR1 SGHVS and CDR2 FNYEAQ. The DNA of the CDR3 is TGTGCCAGCAGCTTAGGTACAGGGCCCAATGAGCCCCAGCATTTT. It translates to CASSLGTGPNEPQHF.

V usage is TRBV11-3 and J usage is TRBJ2-7; 9 positions match TRBD1. From germline, CDR1 is SGHNT and CDR2 YENEEA. The CDR3 spans 17 residues. V gave up 5 bases and J gave up 0 bases; unmatched junction bases: 11. The CDR3 protein is CASSNRQGVALSYEQYF. The CDR3, as DNA: TGTGCCAGCAGCAATCGACAGGGGGTCGCCCTCTCCTACGAGCAGTACTTC.

This clone came up a few times. This rearrangement joins TRBV27 to TRBJ2-2; a possible D gene is TRBD2 (6 bases). Germline V lookup: CDR1 MNHEY, CDR2 SMNVEV (reference sequence). The CDR3 loop spans 15 amino acids. V was shortened by 4 bases and J by 6 bases, with 15 bases between the two germline ends. The CDR3 loop reads CASSWNGSPPGELFF. The CDR3 DNA follows: TGTGCCAGCAGTTGGAACGGGAGCCCCCCCGGGGAGCTGTTTTTT.

This clone was observed a handful of times. V is TRBV2 and J is TRBJ2-7, with 9 positions matching TRBD2. Trimming removed 4 bases from V and 2 bases from J; junction bases left unmatched: 0. The CDR3 runs to 13 residues. The germline V gene encodes CDR1 SNHLY and CDR2 FYNNEI. This CDR3 is CASSGLAAYEQYF. In DNA, the CDR3 is TGTGCCAGCAGTGGACTAGCGGCCTACGAGCAGTACTTC.

V usage is TRBV5-8 and J usage is TRBJ1-1, with no clear D. Germline CDR1 reads SGHTS; CDR2 reads YDEGEE. Trimming removed 3 bases at V and 4 bases at J, with 19 bases between. The CDR3 spans 16 residues. CDR3 loop: CASSSLVLNPGTEAFF. The CDR3 DNA is TGTGCCAGCAGCTCCCTCGTACTCAACCCCGGCACTGAAGCTTTCTTT.

The chain uses TRBV20-1 and TRBJ2-3, with 7 bases that match TRBD2. V was clipped by 3 bases and J by 1 base; unmatched bases: 4. Germline V gene sequence: CDR1 DFQATT, CDR2 SNEGSKA (reference sequence). This CDR3 spans 14 amino acids. The CDR3 DNA follows: TGCAGTGCTAGTAAGGGACTACGCACAGATACGCAGTATTTT. Its protein is CSASKGLRTDTQYF.

This rearrangement joins TRBV2 to TRBJ1-2; D is uncertain. Germline V gene sequence: CDR1 SNHLY, CDR2 FYNNEI. V lost 6 bases, J lost 2 bases, and 13 bases lay in between. This CDR3 region has 14 residues. Written as DNA, the CDR3 is TGTGCCAGCAGCCAAACCCTTGGCAACTATGGCTACACCTTC. This gives the protein CASSQTLGNYGYTF.

This chain joins TRBV6-5 and TRBJ2-3, with D perhaps TRBD1 (6 bases). This CDR3 has 12 amino acids. Per germline, CDR1 MNHEY and CDR2 SVGAGI. Trimming stripped 8 bases from V and 5 bases from J, with 11 bases between. The CDR3 here is CASRTDGDTQYF. DNA for the CDR3: TGTGCCAGCCGGACAGACGGAGATACGCAGTATTTT.

This clone was counted a few times. The V call is TRBV7-6, the J call TRBJ2-1; 11 bases align to TRBD2. The V and J ends lost 6 bases and 6 bases, in that order; junction bases with no gene match: 16. From germline, CDR1 is SGHVS and CDR2 FNYEAQ. This CDR3 contains 18 residues. The CDR3 protein is CASRPSLFSGRDPNEQFF. The CDR3 region has the DNA TGTGCCAGCAGGCCTTCCCTATTTAGCGGGAGGGATCCCAATGAGCAGTTCTTC.

The genes are TRBV29-1 and TRBJ2-3; 7 positions match TRBD1. Per the germline V gene, CDR1 is SQVTM and CDR2 is ANQGSEA. V shed 6 bases, J shed 6 bases, and the junction held 12 bases outside the gene matches. The CDR3 totals 14 residues. CDR3 amino acids: CSVERQGLGDTQYF. DNA for the CDR3: TGCAGCGTAGAGAGACAGGGTCTGGGGGATACGCAGTATTTT.

This clone appeared once. CDR3 sequence reads: CASSYVGDRAPNQETQYF. Written as DNA, the CDR3 is TGTGCCAGCAGTTACGTGGGAGACAGGGCCCCAAACCAAGAGACCCAGTACTTC. V and J are TRBV6-2 or TRBV6-3 and TRBJ2-5; TRBD1 matches at 7 bases. J lost 0 bases, V lost 2 bases, and 12 bases had no gene match. The CDR3 extends over 18 amino acids. Germline-derived CDR1 and CDR2 are MNHEY and SVGEGT.

The genes are TRBV27 and TRBJ2-5, with a weak D call TRBD2 (6 bases). This CDR3 is built from 15 residues. Germline assignment: CDR1 MNHEY and CDR2 SMNVEV (reference sequence). V was clipped by 3 bases and J by 2 bases, with 13 bases between them. CDR3 in DNA: TGTGCCAGCAGTTTTGGAGGGGCATTACAAGAGACCCAGTACTTC. Protein: CASSFGGALQETQYF.

This clone was observed a handful of times. The chain uses TRBV19 and TRBJ1-1; no clear D. Trimming cost V 9 bases and J 1 base, with 15 bases left between them. Germline lookup yields CDR1 LNHDA and CDR2 SQIVND (reference sequence). This CDR3 has 14 residues. The CDR3 sequence is CASNSGVTNTEAFF. CDR3 nucleotides: TGTGCCAGCAACAGCGGGGTAACGAACACTGAAGCTTTCTTT.

The rearrangement links TRBV7-2 to TRBJ1-6, with D perhaps matching TRBD1 (5 bases). Per the germline V gene, CDR1 is SGHTA and CDR2 is FQGNSA. The CDR3 runs to 15 residues. Trimming took 3 bases from V and 5 from J, leaving 11 bases between them. DNA for the CDR3: TGTGCCAGCAGCTTTTACAGGCCTGATAATTCACCCCTCCACTTT. Its translation is CASSFYRPDNSPLHF. The whole variable domain, filled in from reference TRBV7-2 and TRBJ1-6, reads GAGVSQSPSNKVTEKGKDVELRCDPISGHTALYWYRQSLGQGLEFLIYFQGNSAPDKSGLPSDRFSAERTGGSVSTLTIQRTQQEDSAVYLCASSFYRPDNSPLHFGNGTRLTVT.

J is TRBJ2-5 and V is TRBV7-3; a weak D match, TRBD1 (6 bases). CDR3 length: 14 residues. Germline CDR1 is SGHTA and CDR2 is FQGTGA. V was cut by 5 bases and J by 4 bases, with 14 bases left in between. The CDR3 sequence: CASSPGASVETQYF. CDR3 DNA: TGTGCCAGCAGCCCAGGGGCTAGTGTAGAGACCCAGTACTTC.

The chain recombines TRBV6-5 with TRBJ2-1, with D possibly matching TRBD1 (6 bases). Trimming shortened V by 6 bases and J by 4 bases, and 16 bases separated the two germline ends. The CDR3 sequence is 15 residues long. CDR1 and CDR2 from the germline V gene are MNHEY and SVGAGI. In DNA form, the CDR3 reads TGTGCCAGCAGCAGGGACACGGGTTCTTACAATGAGCAGTTCTTC. Encoded protein: CASSRDTGSYNEQFF.

V and J are TRBV10-3 and TRBJ2-5, with D possibly matching TRBD2 (6 bases). The CDR3 is 15 amino acids. Germline V gives CDR1 ENHRY, CDR2 SYGVKD. CDR3 DNA: TGTGCTTCACAGCGTCTGATAAAGGAGGGAGAGACCCAGTACTTC. Translating gives CASQRLIKEGETQYF.

The chain employs TRBV5-1 and TRBJ1-6; tentative D call: TRBD1 (5 bases). CDR1 and CDR2 (germline): SGHRS, YFSETQ. The V end was cut by 0 bases, the J end by 4 bases, with 8 bases between. The CDR3 totals 15 residues. The CDR3 DNA reads as TGCGCCAGCAGCTTGGAGACAGCGTATAATTCACCCCTCCACTTT. It translates to CASSLETAYNSPLHF.

The V gene is TRBV10-2, the J gene TRBJ2-4; D not resolved. From germline, CDR1 is WSHSY and CDR2 SAAADI. The CDR3 has 14 residues. The ends were cut back, 2 bases at V and 8 bases at J, with 13 bases in the middle. The CDR3 coding sequence is TGCGCCAGCAGTGAGAGTGACGTTGGGCACATTCAGTACTTC. This codes for CASSESDVGHIQYF.

In nucleotides, the CDR3 is TGCGCCAGCAGCCAAGACGGGGTGGGGACAGGCGGGATCTATGGCTACACCTTC. It is translated as CASSQDGVGTGGIYGYTF. The chain has TRBV4-1 and TRBJ1-2; 8 bases agree with TRBD1. V lost 0 bases to trimming and J lost 4 bases; unmatched junction nucleotides: 13. Germline CDR1 is MGHRA and CDR2 is YSYEKL. CDR3 size: 18 residues.